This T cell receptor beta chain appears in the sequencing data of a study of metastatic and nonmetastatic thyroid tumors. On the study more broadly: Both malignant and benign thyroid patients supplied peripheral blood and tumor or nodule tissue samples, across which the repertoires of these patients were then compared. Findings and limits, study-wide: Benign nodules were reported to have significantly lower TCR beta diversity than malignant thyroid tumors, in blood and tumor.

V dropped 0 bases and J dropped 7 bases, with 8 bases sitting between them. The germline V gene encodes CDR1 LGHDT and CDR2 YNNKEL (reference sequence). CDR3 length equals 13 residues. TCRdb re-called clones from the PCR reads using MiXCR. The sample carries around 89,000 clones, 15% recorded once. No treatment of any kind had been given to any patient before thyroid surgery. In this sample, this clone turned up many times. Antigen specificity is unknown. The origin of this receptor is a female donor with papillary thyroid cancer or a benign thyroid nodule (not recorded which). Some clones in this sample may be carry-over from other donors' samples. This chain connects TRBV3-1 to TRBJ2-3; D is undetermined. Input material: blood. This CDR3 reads CASSQDEGNTQYF. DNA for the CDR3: TGTGCCAGCAGCCAAGATGAAGGGAATACGCAGTATTTT.